This passage covers 7 T cell receptor beta chains from one sample sequenced in a study of T cells in Graves' hyperthyroidism and ophthalmopathy. Using RNA transcripts as the source, TCR beta CDR3 regions were amplified. During a first-round RT-PCR of the TCR CDR3, the HTBI primer set was used. TCRdb recomputed calls from the multiplex PCR reads with MiXCR, one row per CDR3 protein. Of fewer than 450,000 distinct CDR3 sequences detected, roughly 15% appear once; the ten largest clones hold roughly 20%. The sequenced sample consisted of blood. The receptors originated from an older woman with Graves' ophthalmopathy.

The V and J genes are TRBV3-1 and TRBJ2-5; 7 bases match TRBD1. Germline lookup yields CDR1 LGHDT and CDR2 YNNKEL (reference sequence). With V trimmed by 10 bases and J by 5 bases, 13 bases remained unmatched. The CDR3 extends over 14 amino acids. The CDR3 is CAIMMTGRRETQYF. The CDR3 DNA follows: TGTGCCATAATGATGACAGGGAGAAGGGAGACCCAGTACTTC.

This clonotype was recorded many times. The CDR3 spells CASRPGTNYEQYF. In DNA form, the CDR3 reads TGCGCCAGCAGACCCGGGACAAACTACGAGCAGTACTTC. The chain has TRBV5-1 and TRBJ2-7; TRBD1 is a possible D gene (6 bases). Germline CDR1 SGHRS, CDR2 YFSETQ. The CDR3 sequence is 13 residues long. Deletions cut 5 bases from V and 3 bases from J, with 12 bases between.

This clonotype has a count of ten or more. This chain connects TRBV28 to TRBJ2-7, with TRBD2 matching over 8 bases. The CDR3 sequence is 12 residues long. V trimming: 8 bases; J trimming: 3 bases; junction bases outside the gene matches: 3. Germline CDR1 reads MDHEN; CDR2 reads SYDVKM. DNA for the CDR3: TGTGCCAGCGAAAGCGGGAGCTACGAGCAGTACTTC. Protein sequence: CASESGSYEQYF.

This clonotype has ten or more counts. V gene TRBV7-2 combines with J gene TRBJ2-5; TRBD1 is a possible D gene (5 bases). This CDR3 is 15 amino acids long. Trimming took 5 bases from V and 1 from J, leaving 14 bases between them. In germline, CDR1 is SGHTA, CDR2 FQGNSA. The CDR3 nucleotides are TGTGCCAGCAGCCCCCCAACAGGCTTCCAAGAGACCCAGTACTTC. Translation gives CASSPPTGFQETQYF.

This clonotype was counted many times. The chain recombines TRBV28 with TRBJ2-6, with D hard to call. Germline lookup yields CDR1 MDHEN and CDR2 SYDVKM. The V end was cut by 3 bases, the J end by 3 bases, with 3 bases between. The CDR3 totals 13 residues. Written as DNA, the CDR3 is TGTGCCAGCAGTTTCCTTGGGGCCAACGTCCTGACTTTC. Protein: CASSFLGANVLTF.

The chain has TRBV20-1 and TRBJ2-1, with D perhaps being TRBD1 or TRBD2 (7 bases each). Deletions cut 5 bases from V and 3 bases from J, with 20 bases between. The germline gives CDR1 DFQATT, CDR2 SNEGSKA (reference sequence). The CDR3 sequence is 16 residues long. CDR3 sequence reads: CSAEEGAGERYNEQFF. The DNA of the CDR3 is TGCAGTGCTGAGGAGGGGGCGGGAGAGCGCTACAATGAGCAGTTCTTC.

V gene TRBV5-8 combines with J gene TRBJ1-2; D is uncertain. Looked up from germline, CDR1 is SGHTS and CDR2 is YDEGEE. Trimming shortened V by 4 bases and J by 4 bases, and 11 bases separated the two germline ends. The CDR3 consists of 13 residues. The CDR3 DNA follows: TGTGCCAGCAGCCGAGACGGTTCCTATGGCTACACCTTC. This translates into CASSRDGSYGYTF.